This T cell receptor beta chain was captured by sequencing in a study of cytomegalovirus exposure and HLA in healthy donors. About the research overall: About 180 million T cells yielded approximately 100 million unique TCR beta sequences, as an earlier analysis found.

60 Vbeta and 13 Jbeta primers were used in PCR. Measured with immunoSEQ multiplex PCR; TCRdb has only the in-frame clones, and not every one. The table records around 300,000 clones, 72% of them present only once. Findings and caveats of the study: An apparent linkage of common viral pathogens to several of the most significant clusters emerged in a later analysis. The listing of 150 to 200 TCR beta chains classed them as cytomegalovirus-associated. As was reported, the HLA-A and HLA-B alleles of most subjects were accurately predicted from TCR beta sequences.

Of note for this clone: Its antigen is unidentified.

The origin of this receptor is a female donor in good health and CMV-seronegative. The sample taken for sequencing was PBMCs.

CDR3 DNA sequence: TGTGCCAGCACCCGGGGACAGCTACAAGAGACCCAGTACTTC. It specifies CASTRGQLQETQYF. This sequence joins TRBV2 and TRBJ2-5; 7 nucleotides line up with TRBD1. This CDR3 comprises 14 residues. The ends lost 7 bases at V and 2 bases at J; junction bases unmatched: 7. Germline CDR1 reads SNHLY; CDR2 reads FYNNEI.